The T cell receptor beta chain under discussion was sequenced for a study of technical replicates of blood from several donors. This CDR3 spans 14 amino acids. V dropped 3 bases and J dropped 3 bases, with 8 bases sitting between them. CDR1 MNHEY and CDR2 SMNVEV come from the germline V gene (reference sequence). Using immunoSEQ multiplex PCR, the repertoire was profiled, and TCRdb retains in-frame clones only, with some absent. The table includes almost 90,000 clones, 85% to 95% detected once. Sequencing was carried out using T cells isolated from PBMCs. The sequence came from a human donor in good health. The J gene is TRBJ1-4, the V gene TRBV27, with a possible D match to TRBD1 (5 bases). Here the CDR3 DNA reads TGTGCCAGCAGTTTGGCCAGGGCTAATGAAAAACTGTTTTTT. Its translation: CASSLARANEKLFF.